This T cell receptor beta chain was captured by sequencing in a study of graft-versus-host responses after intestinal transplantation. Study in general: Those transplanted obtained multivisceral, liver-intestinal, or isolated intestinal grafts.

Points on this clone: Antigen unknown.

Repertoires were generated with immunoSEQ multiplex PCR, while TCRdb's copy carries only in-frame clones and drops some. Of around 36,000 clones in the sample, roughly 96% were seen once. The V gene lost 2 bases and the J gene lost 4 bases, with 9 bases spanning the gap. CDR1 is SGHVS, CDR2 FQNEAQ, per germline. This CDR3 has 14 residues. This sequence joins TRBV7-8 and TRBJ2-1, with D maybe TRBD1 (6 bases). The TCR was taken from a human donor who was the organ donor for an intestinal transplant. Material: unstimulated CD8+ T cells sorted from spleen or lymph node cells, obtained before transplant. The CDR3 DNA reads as TGTGCCAGCAGCTTAACGCAGGGGTACAATGAGCAGTTCTTC. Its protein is CASSLTQGYNEQFF.